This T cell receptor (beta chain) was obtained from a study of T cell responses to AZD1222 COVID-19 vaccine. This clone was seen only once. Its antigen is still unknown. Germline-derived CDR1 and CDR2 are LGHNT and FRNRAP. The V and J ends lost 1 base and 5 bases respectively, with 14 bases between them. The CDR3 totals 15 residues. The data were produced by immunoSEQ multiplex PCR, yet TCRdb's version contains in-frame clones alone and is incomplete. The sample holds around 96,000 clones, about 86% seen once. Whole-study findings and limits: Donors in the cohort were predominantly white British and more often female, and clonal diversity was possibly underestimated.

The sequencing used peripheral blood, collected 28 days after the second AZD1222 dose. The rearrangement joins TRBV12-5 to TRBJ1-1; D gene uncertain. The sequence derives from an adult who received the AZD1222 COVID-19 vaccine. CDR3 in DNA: TGTGCTAGTGGTTTGGGGGATAGTGGGAGAACTGAAGCTTTCTTT. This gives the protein CASGLGDSGRTEAFF.